These 10 T cell receptor beta chains share one sample of origin, sequenced in a study of regulatory T cells in long-lasting Graves disease. Sequencing libraries for TCR beta were prepared with iRepertoire HTBI primers and Arm-PCR of CDR3 regions. TCRdb re-analysed the multiplex PCR reads in MiXCR, keeping a single row per CDR3 protein. The sample includes around 430,000 distinct CDR3 sequences, approximately 23% of them seen just once. Time point: persistent/refractory GD, antithyroid drugs over 5 years with positive TRAb. PBMCs were the source of the RNA used for TCR sequencing. The specimen comprised peripheral blood mononuclear cells (PBMCs), sampled when the disease was refractory, from a patient treated with antithyroid drugs. The receptor source for this set is a female donor with Graves disease.

The sample holds many counts of this clonotype. This chain joins TRBV12-3 or TRBV12-4 and TRBJ1-4; D gene uncertain. The CDR3 is 15 amino acids. The V gene lost 6 bases and the J gene lost 3 bases, with 14 bases spanning the gap. CDR3 loop: CASSPTVGANEKLFF. Here the CDR3 DNA reads TGTGCCAGCAGCCCTACGGTGGGAGCTAATGAAAAACTGTTTTTT.

At least ten counts were recorded for this clonotype. The chain has TRBV29-1 and TRBJ1-1; D ambiguous. V lost 7 bases to trimming and J lost 0 bases, with 15 bases between them. The CDR3 is made up of 14 amino acids. Per the germline V gene, CDR1 is SQVTM and CDR2 is ANQGSEA. For the CDR3, the DNA is TGCAGCGCCCTACCTTATCAGGTGAACACTGAAGCTTTCTTT. It specifies CSALPYQVNTEAFF.

This clonotype was seen ten or more times. The J gene is TRBJ2-3, the V gene TRBV11-3; 8 bases are shared with TRBD1. The V gene's germline CDR1 is SGHNT and CDR2 YENEEA. CDR3 size: 14 residues. With 4 bases clipped from V and 2 bases from J, the junction kept 2 bases outside the gene matches. The CDR3 is CASSSTGVTDTQYF. CDR3 DNA sequence: TGTGCCAGCAGCTCGACAGGGGTCACAGATACGCAGTATTTT.

The sample holds many counts of this clonotype. V usage is TRBV6-1 and J usage is TRBJ2-7; D is undetermined. Trimming cost V 7 bases and J 1 base, with 11 bases left between them. The length of the CDR3 is 13 residues. Germline CDR1 is MNHNS and CDR2 is SASEGT. CDR3 in amino acids: CASIGTASYEQYF. The CDR3, as DNA: TGTGCCAGCATCGGTACTGCTTCCTACGAGCAGTACTTC.

CDR3: CSASGQHYGYTF. The CDR3 bases are TGCAGTGCAAGCGGACAGCACTATGGCTACACCTTC. The chain couples TRBV20-1 to TRBJ1-2, with D perhaps matching TRBD1 (6 bases). Germline CDR1 is DFQATT and CDR2 is SNEGSKA (reference sequence). V dropped 6 bases and J dropped 3 bases, with 11 bases sitting between them. The CDR3 spans 12 residues.

A few counts support this clonotype. The chain links TRBV4-1 to TRBJ2-7; D might be TRBD1 or TRBD2, each matching 5 bases. Trimming pared 3 bases from V and 3 bases from J, leaving 12 bases between. Germline loops: CDR1 MGHRA, CDR2 YSYEKL. This CDR3 spans 14 amino acids. The CDR3 DNA is TGCGCCAGCAGCCAGCCCAGGGAGCGCTACGAGCAGTACTTC. Protein: CASSQPRERYEQYF.

This chain links TRBV6-1 with TRBJ1-2; tentative D call: TRBD1 (6 bases). V gave up 5 bases and J gave up 6 bases, with 13 bases separating them. The germline V gene has CDR1 MNHNS and CDR2 SASEGT. The CDR3 covers 13 residues. This CDR3 is CASSTGQWHGYTF. CDR3 nucleotides: TGTGCCAGCAGTACAGGACAGTGGCATGGCTACACCTTC.

This clonotype was picked up a small number of times. The chain has TRBV20-1 and TRBJ1-5; a possible D gene is TRBD1 (5 bases). The CDR3 has 17 amino acids. The V gene's germline CDR1 is DFQATT and CDR2 SNEGSKA (reference sequence). Trimming left V 2 bases short and J 0 bases short, with 17 bases between. CDR3 DNA sequence: TGCAGTGCTAGACCAATCGTGACAGATACTAGCAATCAGCCCCAGCATTTT. Translation: CSARPIVTDTSNQPQHF.

This clonotype has ten or more counts. The V and J genes are TRBV2 and TRBJ2-5, with TRBD2 as a possible D gene (5 bases). The germline V gene encodes CDR1 SNHLY and CDR2 FYNNEI. The CDR3 length is 14 residues. V was trimmed by 3 bases and J by 3 bases, leaving 11 bases between them. Written as DNA, the CDR3 is TGTGCCAGCAGTGAGAGGGCGGAGGAAGAGACCCAGTACTTC. It yields the protein CASSERAEEETQYF.

This clonotype has a count of ten or more. This chain connects TRBV7-2 to TRBJ1-1, with D hard to call. This CDR3 region has 13 residues. The germline V gene has CDR1 SGHTA and CDR2 FQGNSA. Trimming took off 3 bases at V and 5 bases at J, with 10 bases between the two ends. The CDR3 is CASSLPQETEAFF. CDR3 sequence (DNA): TGTGCCAGCAGCTTGCCCCAAGAGACTGAAGCTTTCTTT.